The source of this T cell receptor (beta chain) is a study of shared clonotypes between healthy human individuals (dated by TCRdb to between 2020 and 2021). A note on the overall study: The cohort comprised two women and a few men aged 18 to 49 years. To increase sequencing depth and limit assay-specific biases, TCR repertoire library preparation and sequencing were carried out by different laboratories using diverse techniques. For each donor, CD4 naive and CD4 memory were each run on three plates, CD8 naive on two plates, and CD8 memory on one plate. Blood TCR repertoires of a handful of healthy adults were deeply sequenced to estimate repertoire size and the extent of clonotype sharing between individuals. Between about 0.8 and 9 billion PBMCs per donor were obtained by leukapheresis.

The germline V gene provides CDR1 SGHVT and CDR2 SQSDAQ. The CDR3 sequence holds 16 residues, the cysteine and phenylalanine included. This entry keeps only the CDR3 DNA: 48 bases, framed from base 1. General conclusions and limits of the study: Across a handful of donors, approximately 4.9% of naive CD4, over 3% of naive CD8, roughly 2.2% of memory CD4, and over 0.35% of memory CD8 clonotypes were shared. Higher generation probabilities were observed for clonotypes shared by all four sorted-subset donors than for non-shared clonotypes. Sampling was restricted to blood, and TCR repertoires in tissue are likely to differ from TCR repertoires in blood. Pairwise subsampling led to the expectation that sequencing depth would affect the degree of clonotype sharing among donors. Larger estimated clonotype richness was generally found for naive subsets than for memory subsets. Even with the large sequencing depth, rarefaction of the sorted-subset datasets indicated that sequencing was incomplete. Because the study included a small number of donors, the genetic and exposure-history diversity represented was limited.

Using the deep immunoSEQ assay, multiplex PCR amplified TCR CDR3 regions from genomic DNA. Extracted genomic DNA from each cell subset was spread evenly across all wells of several immunoSEQ 96-well plates, with each plate serving as a replicate. For sorted subsets, around 0.2 ug genomic DNA, equal to about 30,000 T cell genomes, was loaded into each replicate PCR. The purified libraries were quantified using a Qubit 3.0 fluorometer, sized with a Bioanalyzer 2100, and then quantified again using the KAPA Library Quantification kit. Every immunoSEQ 96-well plate was sequenced on a dedicated single-read 150-cycle Illumina NextSeq 550 flow cell. Processing in the source paper ran as follows. The immunoSEQ output contained only junctional sequences without quality scores, so filtering could not match that applied to full-length reads. Sequences were annotated with PyIR, a Python wrapper for IgBLAST v1.9, and V/J genes and CDR3 were assigned using IMGT germline references. Reads with weak V/J assignments (E-value above 1e-6), missing CDR3, stop codons, out-of-frame junctions, or ambiguous translated residues were removed. A V3J clonotype was defined by an identical inferred V gene, J gene, and CDR3 amino acid sequence. Percentage overlap between repertoires was calculated by dividing the number of shared unique clonotypes by the size of the smaller repertoire. RTK rarefaction, the Chao1 estimator, and Recon v2.1 estimates of unobserved clonotypes were used to assess repertoire richness. OLGA was used to compute generation probabilities for all TCRbeta clonotypes that the gDNA method yielded from a few donors. Imported from immuneACCESS, the table was reduced by TCRdb to in-frame sequences with V and J called. These copies leave out some clones; in studies compared against another copy, an unresolved V gene accounts for under half, and the cause of the remainder is not known. V, J and clone size derive from that table, while D and trimming were established from the DNA sequence. This sample lists over 2,000,000 clones; approximately 92% were detected once. The ten most abundant clones make up about 1.7% of the sample.

Details on this clone: The antigen it binds to is not known. Base qualities were left out, and no much larger clone turns up one base away.

CD8 naive samples were CD45RO-negative cells positively selected for CCR7, giving a CD45RA+CCR7+ population that excluded TemRA cells. Donors were healthy HIV-negative adults with no recently reported acute infections or vaccinations. Every donor was a Caucasian adult residing in Nashville, Tennessee, USA. Blood was obtained by leukapheresis, after which PBMCs were separated by Ficoll-Histopaque density gradient centrifugation and cryopreserved in liquid nitrogen vapor phase. Analytical flow cytometry was used to check the purity and quantity of each magnetically sorted T cell population. From each sorted fraction, genomic DNA was isolated and quantified by UV absorbance on a Nanodrop 2000c.

Specimen: naive CD8+ T cells from PBMCs. Taken with the paper, the label for cell subset or site translates to: CD45RA+CCR7+. The V and J segments used are TRBV7-4 and TRBJ1-3; TRBD1 is possibly the D segment (6 matching bases). The sequence derives from a man younger than 30 in good health. Some clones in this sample may be carry-over from other donors' samples. CDR3 loop: CARLRDTASSGNTIYF. In nucleotide form, the sequence is TGTGCTCGACTCCGGGACACGGCAAGCTCTGGAAACACCATATATTTT.